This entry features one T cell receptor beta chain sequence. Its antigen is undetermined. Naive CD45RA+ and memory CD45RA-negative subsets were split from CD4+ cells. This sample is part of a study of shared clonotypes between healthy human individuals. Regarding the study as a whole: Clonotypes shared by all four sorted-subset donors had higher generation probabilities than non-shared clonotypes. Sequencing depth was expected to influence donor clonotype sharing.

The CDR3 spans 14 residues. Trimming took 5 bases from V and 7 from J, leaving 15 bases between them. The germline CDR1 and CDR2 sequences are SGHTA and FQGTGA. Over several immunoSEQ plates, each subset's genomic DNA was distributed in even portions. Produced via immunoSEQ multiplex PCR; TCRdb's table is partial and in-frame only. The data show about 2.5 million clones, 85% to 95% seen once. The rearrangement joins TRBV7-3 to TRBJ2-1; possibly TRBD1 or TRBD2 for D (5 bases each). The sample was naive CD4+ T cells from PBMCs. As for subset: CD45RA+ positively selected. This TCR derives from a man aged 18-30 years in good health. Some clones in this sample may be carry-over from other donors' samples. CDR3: CASSPGTLMNEQFF. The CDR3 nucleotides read TGTGCCAGCAGCCCGGGGACGCTGATGAATGAGCAGTTCTTC. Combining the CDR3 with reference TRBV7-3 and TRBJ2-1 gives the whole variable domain GAGVSQTPSNKVTEKGKYVELRCDPISGHTALYWYRQSLGQGPEFLIYFQGTGAADDSGLPNDRFFAVRPEGSVSTLKIQRTERGDSAVYLCASSPGTLMNEQFFGPGTRLTVL.